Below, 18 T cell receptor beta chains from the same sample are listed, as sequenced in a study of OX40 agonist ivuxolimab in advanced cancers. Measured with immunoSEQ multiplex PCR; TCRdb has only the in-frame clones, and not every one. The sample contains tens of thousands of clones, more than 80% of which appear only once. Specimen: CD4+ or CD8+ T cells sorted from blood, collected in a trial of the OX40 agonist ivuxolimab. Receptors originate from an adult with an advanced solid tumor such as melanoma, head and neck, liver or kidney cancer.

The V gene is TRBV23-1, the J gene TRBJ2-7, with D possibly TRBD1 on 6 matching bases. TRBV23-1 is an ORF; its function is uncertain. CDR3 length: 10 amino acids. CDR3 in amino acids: CASSQGGAKV. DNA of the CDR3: TGCGCCAGCAGTCAAGGGGGCGCAAAGGTC.

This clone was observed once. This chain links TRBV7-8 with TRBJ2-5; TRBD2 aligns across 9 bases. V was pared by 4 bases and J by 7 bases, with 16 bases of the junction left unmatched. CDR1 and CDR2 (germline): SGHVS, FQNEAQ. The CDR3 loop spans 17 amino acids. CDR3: CASSSRVRAGGLGTQYF. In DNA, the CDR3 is TGTGCCAGCAGCTCGAGGGTGAGAGCGGGAGGTTTGGGGACCCAGTACTTC.

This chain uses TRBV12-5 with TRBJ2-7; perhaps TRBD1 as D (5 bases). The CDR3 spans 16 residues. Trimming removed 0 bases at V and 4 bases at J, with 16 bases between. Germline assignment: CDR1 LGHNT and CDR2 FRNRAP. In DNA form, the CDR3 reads TGTGCTAGTGGTTTGGTATCGGGCAGGGTGAGGTACGAGCAGTACTTC. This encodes CASGLVSGRVRYEQYF. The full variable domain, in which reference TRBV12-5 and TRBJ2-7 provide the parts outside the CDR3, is DARVTQTPRHKVTEMGQEVTMRCQPILGHNTVFWYRQTMMQGLELLAYFRNRAPLDDSGMPKDRFSAEMPDATLATLKIQPSEPRDSAVYFCASGLVSGRVRYEQYFGPGTRLTVT.

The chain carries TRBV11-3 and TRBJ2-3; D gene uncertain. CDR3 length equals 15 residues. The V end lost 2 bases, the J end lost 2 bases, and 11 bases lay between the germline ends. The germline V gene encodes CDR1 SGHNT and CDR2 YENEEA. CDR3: CASSLRHIPTDTQYF. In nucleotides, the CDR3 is TGTGCCAGCAGCTTACGGCATATACCCACAGATACGCAGTATTTT.

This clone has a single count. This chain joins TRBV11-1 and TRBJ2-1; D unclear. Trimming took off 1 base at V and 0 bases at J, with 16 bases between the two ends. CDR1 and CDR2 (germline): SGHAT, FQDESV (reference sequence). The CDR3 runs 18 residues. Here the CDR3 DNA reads TGTGCCAGCAGCTTAGATGGTGCCCGACCCGGCTCCTACAATGAGCAGTTCTTC. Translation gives CASSLDGARPGSYNEQFF.

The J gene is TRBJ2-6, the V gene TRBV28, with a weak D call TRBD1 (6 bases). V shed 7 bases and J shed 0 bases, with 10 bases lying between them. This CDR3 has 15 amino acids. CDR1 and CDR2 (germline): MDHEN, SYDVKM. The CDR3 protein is CASIRGGSGANVLTF. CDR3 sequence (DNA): TGTGCCAGCATTCGAGGGGGCTCTGGGGCCAACGTCCTGACTTTC.

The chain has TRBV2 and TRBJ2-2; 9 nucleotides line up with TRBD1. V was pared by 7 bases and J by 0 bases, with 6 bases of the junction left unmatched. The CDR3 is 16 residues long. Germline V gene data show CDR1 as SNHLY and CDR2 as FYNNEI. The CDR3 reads CASKVGTGTNTGELFF. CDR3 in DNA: TGTGCCAGCAAAGTTGGGACAGGGACGAACACCGGGGAGCTGTTTTTT. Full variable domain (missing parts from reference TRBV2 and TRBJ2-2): EPEVTQTPSHQVTQMGQEVILRCVPISNHLYFYWYRQILGQKVEFLVSFYNNEISEKSEIFDDQFSVERPDGSNFTLKIRSTKLEDSAMYFCASKVGTGTNTGELFFGEGSRLTVL.

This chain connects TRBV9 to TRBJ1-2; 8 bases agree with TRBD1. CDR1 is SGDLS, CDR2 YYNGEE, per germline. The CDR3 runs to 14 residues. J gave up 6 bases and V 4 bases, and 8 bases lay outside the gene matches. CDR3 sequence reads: CASSPEDRGHGYTF. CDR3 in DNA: TGTGCCAGCAGCCCAGAAGACAGGGGACATGGCTACACCTTC.

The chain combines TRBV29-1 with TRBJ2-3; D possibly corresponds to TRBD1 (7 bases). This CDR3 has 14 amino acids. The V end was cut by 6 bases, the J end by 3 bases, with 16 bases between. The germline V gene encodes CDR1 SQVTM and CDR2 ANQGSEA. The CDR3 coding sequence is TGCAGCGTGGGGAGGACAGGTTCTACAGATACGCAGTATTTT. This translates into CSVGRTGSTDTQYF.

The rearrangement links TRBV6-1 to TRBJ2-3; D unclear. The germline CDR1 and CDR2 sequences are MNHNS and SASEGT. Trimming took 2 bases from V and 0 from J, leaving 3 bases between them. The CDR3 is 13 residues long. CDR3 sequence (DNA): TGTGCCAGCAGTGAAAGTAGCACAGATACGCAGTATTTT. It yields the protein CASSESSTDTQYF.

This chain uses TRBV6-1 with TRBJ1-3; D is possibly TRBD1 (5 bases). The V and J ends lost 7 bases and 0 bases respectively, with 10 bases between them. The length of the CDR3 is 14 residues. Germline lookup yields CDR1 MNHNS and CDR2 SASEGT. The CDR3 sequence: CASTGRLSGNTIYF. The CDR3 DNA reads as TGTGCCAGCACGGGACGGCTCTCTGGAAACACCATATATTTT.

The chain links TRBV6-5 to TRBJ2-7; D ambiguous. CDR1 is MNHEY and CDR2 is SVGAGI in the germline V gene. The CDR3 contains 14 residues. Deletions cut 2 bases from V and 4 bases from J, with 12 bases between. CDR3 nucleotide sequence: TGTGCCAGCAGTTACCTGGCAGATAAGTACGAGCAGTACTTC. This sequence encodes CASSYLADKYEQYF.

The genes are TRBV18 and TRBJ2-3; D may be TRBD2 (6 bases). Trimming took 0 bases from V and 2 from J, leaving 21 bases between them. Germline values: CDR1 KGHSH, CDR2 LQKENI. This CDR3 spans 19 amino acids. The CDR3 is CASSPPIGSGESFTDTQYF. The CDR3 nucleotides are TGTGCCAGCTCACCACCGATTGGGTCGGGGGAGTCTTTCACAGATACGCAGTATTTT.

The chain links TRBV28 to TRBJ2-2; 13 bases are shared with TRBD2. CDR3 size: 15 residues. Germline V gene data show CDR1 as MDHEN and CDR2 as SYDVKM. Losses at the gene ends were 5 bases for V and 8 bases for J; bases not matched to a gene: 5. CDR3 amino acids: CASSPLGLAGGELFF. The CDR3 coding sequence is TGTGCCAGCAGTCCACTGGGACTAGCGGGAGGGGAGCTGTTTTTT.

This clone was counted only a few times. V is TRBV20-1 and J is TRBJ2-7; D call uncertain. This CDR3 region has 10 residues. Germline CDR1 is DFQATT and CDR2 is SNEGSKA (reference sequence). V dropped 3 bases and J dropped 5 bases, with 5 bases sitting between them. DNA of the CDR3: TGCAGTGCTAGTGACCACGAGCAGTACTTC. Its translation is CSASDHEQYF.

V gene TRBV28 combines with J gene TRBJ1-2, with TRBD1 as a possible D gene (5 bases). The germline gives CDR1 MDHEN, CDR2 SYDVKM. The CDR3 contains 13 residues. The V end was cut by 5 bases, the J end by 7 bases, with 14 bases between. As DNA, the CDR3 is TGTGCCAGCAGTCGTGATTGGGGCAGTGGCTACACCTTC. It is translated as CASSRDWGSGYTF.

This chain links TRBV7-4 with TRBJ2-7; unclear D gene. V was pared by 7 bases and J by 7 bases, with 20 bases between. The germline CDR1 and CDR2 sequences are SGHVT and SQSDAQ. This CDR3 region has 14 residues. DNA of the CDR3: TGTGCCAGCACCCACGGCGGACCACCCCGAGAGCAGTACTTC. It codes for CASTHGGPPREQYF.

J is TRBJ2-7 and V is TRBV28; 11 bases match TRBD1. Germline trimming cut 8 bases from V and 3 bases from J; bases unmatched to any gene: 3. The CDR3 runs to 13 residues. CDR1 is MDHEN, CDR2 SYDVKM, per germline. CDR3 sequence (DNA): TGTGCCAGCCGGGGACAGGGGGTCTACGAGCAGTACTTC. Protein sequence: CASRGQGVYEQYF.